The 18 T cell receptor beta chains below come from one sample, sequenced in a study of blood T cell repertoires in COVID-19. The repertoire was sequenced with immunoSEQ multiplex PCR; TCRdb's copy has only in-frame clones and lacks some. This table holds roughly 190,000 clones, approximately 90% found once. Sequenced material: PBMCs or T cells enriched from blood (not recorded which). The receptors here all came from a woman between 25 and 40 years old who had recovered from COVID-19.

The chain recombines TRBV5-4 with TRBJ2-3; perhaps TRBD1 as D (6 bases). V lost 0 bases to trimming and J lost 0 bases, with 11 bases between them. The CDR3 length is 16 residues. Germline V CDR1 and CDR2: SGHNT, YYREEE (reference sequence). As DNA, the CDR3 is TGTGCCAGCAGCTTGGAGGGGGACGCTAGCACAGATACGCAGTATTTT. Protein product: CASSLEGDASTDTQYF. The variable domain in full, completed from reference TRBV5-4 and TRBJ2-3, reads ETGVTQSPTHLIKTRGQQVTLRCSSQSGHNTVSWYQQALGQGPQFIFQYYREEENGRGNFPPRFSGLQFPNYSSELNVNALELDDSALYLCASSLEGDASTDTQYFGPGTRLTVL.

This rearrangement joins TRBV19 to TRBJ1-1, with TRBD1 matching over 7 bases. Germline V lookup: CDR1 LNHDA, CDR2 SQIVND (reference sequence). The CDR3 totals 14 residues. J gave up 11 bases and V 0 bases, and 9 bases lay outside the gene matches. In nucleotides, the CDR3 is TGTGCCAGTAGTATAGACCACCGACAGGGAAGGGCTTTCTTT. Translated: CASSIDHRQGRAFF. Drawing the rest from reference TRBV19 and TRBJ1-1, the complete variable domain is DGGITQSPKYLFRKEGQNVTLSCEQNLNHDAMYWYRQDPGQGLRLIYYSQIVNDFQKGDIAEGYSVSREKKESFPLTVTSAQKNPTAFYLCASSIDHRQGRAFFGQGTRLTVV.

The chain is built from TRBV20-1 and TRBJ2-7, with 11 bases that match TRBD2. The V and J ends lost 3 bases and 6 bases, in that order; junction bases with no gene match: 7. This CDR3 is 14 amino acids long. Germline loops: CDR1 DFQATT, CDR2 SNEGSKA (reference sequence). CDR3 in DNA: TGCAGTGCTAGTACCCGGACTAGCGGGTTCGAGCAGTACTTC. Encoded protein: CSASTRTSGFEQYF.

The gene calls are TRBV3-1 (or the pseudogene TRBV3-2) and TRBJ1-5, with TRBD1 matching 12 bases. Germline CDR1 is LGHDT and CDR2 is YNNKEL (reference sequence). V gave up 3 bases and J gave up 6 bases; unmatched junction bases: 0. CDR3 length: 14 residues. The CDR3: CASSQGQGAQPQHF. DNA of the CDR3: TGTGCCAGCAGCCAGGGACAGGGGGCTCAGCCCCAGCATTTT.

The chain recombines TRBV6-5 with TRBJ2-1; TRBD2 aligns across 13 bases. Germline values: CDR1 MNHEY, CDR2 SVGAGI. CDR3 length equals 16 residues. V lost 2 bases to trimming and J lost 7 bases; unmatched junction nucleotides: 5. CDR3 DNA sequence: TGTGCCAGCAGTTACCTCCGACTAGCGGGAGGTAATGAGCAGTTCTTC. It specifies CASSYLRLAGGNEQFF.

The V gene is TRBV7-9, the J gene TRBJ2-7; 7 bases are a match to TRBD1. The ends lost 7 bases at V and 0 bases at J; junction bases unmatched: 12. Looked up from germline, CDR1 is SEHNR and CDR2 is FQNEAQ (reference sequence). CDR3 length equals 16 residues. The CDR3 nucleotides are TGTGCCAGCACCGGATTTGGGACAGAGAGCTCCTACGAGCAGTACTTC. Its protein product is CASTGFGTESSYEQYF.

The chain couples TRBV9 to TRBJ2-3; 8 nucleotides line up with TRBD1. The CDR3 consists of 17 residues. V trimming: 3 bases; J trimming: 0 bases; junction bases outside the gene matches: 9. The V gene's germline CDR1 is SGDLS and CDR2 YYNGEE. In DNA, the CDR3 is TGTGCCAGCAGCGGATCAGGGGGCCTTATTAGCACAGATACGCAGTATTTT. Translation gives CASSGSGGLISTDTQYF.

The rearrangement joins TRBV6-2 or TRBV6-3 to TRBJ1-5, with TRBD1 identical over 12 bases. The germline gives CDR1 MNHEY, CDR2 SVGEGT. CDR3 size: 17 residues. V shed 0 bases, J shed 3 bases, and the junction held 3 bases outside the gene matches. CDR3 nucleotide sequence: TGTGCCAGCAGTTACTCGAAGGGACAGGGGGCCAATCAGCCCCAGCATTTT. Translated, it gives CASSYSKGQGANQPQHF.

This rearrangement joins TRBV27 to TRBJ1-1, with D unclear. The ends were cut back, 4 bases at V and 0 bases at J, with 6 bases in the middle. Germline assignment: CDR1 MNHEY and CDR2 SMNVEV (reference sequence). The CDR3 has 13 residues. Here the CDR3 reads CASSWALNTEAFF. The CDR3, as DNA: TGTGCCAGCAGTTGGGCACTGAACACTGAAGCTTTCTTT.

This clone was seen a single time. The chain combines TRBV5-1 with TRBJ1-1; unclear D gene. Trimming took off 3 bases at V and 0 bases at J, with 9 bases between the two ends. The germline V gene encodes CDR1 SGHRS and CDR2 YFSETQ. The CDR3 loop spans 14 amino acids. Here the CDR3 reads CASSSQSVNTEAFF. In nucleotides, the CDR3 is TGCGCCAGCAGCTCACAGAGTGTGAACACTGAAGCTTTCTTT.

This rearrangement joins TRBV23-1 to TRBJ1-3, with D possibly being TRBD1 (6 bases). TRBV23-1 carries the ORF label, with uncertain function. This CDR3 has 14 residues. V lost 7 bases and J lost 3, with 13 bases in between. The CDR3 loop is CASIPRDIGNTIYF. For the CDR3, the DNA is TGCGCCAGCATTCCCCGGGACATTGGAAACACCATATATTTT.

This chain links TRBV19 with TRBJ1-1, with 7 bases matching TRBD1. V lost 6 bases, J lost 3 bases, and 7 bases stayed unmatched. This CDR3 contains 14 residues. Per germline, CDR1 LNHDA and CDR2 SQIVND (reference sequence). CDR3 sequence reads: CASRNRGSDTEAFF. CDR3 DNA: TGTGCCAGTAGGAACAGGGGTTCAGACACTGAAGCTTTCTTT.

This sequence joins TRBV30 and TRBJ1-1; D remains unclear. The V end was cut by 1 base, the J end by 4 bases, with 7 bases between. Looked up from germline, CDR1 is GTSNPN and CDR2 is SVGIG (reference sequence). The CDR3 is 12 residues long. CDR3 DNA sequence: TGTGCCTGGAGTGGAGAAAGCACTGAAGCTTTCTTT. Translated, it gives CAWSGESTEAFF. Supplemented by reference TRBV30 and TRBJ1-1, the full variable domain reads SQTIHQWPATLVQPVGSPLSLECTVEGTSNPNLYWYRQAAGRGLQLLFYSVGIGQISSEVPQNLSASRPQDRQFILSSKKLLLSDSGFYLCAWSGESTEAFFGQGTRLTVV.

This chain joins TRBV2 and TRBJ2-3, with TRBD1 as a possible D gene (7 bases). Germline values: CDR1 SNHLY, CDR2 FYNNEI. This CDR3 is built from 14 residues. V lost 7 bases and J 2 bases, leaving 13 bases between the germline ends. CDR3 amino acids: CASNGRGDTDTQYF. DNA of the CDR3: TGTGCCAGCAATGGCAGGGGGGACACAGATACGCAGTATTTT.

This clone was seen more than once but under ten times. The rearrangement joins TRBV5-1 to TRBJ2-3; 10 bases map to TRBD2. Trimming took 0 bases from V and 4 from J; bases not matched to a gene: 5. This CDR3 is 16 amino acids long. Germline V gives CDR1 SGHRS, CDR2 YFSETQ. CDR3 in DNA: TGCGCCAGCAGCTTGGGAAGCGGGGGGGCTCCAGATACGCAGTATTTT. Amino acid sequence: CASSLGSGGAPDTQYF.

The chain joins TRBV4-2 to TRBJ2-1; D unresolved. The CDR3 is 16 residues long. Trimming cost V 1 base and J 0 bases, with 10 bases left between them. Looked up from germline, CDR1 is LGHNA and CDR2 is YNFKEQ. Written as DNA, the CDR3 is TGTGCCAGCAGCCAAGCCCTGCGAAGCTCCTACAATGAGCAGTTCTTC. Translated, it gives CASSQALRSSYNEQFF.

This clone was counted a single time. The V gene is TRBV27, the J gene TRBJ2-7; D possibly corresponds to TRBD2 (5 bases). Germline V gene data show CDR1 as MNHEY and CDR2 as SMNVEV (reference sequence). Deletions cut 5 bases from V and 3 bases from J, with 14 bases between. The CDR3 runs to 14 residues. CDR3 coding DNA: TGTGCCAGCAGTAGGGAGCTGGAAAACTACGAGCAGTACTTC. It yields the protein CASSRELENYEQYF.

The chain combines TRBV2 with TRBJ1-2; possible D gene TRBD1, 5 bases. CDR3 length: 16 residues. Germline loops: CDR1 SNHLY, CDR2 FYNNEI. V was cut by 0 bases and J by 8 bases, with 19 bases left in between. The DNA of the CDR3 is TGTGCCAGCAGTGAAGCCCGGCGCCAGGCGGGGGAAGGCTACACCTTC. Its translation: CASSEARRQAGEGYTF.